A single T cell receptor beta chain is shown here with its context. Its antigen remains unknown. This entry belongs to a study of graft-versus-host responses after intestinal transplantation. At the level of the study: Multivisceral, liver-intestinal, or isolated intestinal transplants were performed in recipients. Whole-study findings and limits: Recipient marrow held GvH clones, some first seen in ileum or blood.

Sequenced by immunoSEQ multiplex PCR; TCRdb stores in-frame clones only, minus some. This sample has about 47,000 clones; 90% to 95% occur once, and the top ten carry under 7.5%. This CDR3 has 16 amino acids. Germline V gene data show CDR1 as LNHNV and CDR2 as YYDKDF (reference sequence). Germline trimming cut 1 base from V and 4 bases from J; bases unmatched to any gene: 4. This sequence joins TRBV15 and TRBJ2-3; 11 nucleotides align to TRBD2. Sequencing used PBMCs, obtained about 800 days after a first intestinal transplant, on the day of a second. The sequence was obtained from a human patient who received an intestinal transplant, so some T cells may come from the graft donor. In DNA, the CDR3 is TGTGCCACCAGCAGAGCCGGGACTAGCGGTTCAGATACGCAGTATTTT. Translation gives CATSRAGTSGSDTQYF.